Listed here are 23 T cell receptor beta chains from one sample, sequenced in a study of T-cell reconstitution after alpha-beta-depleted transplantation in children. Preparation of the TCRbeta library used unique molecular identifiers. Each CDR3 protein gets one entry after TCRdb re-called the PCR reads with MiXCR. Of hundreds of thousands of distinct CDR3 sequences in the sample, about 17% are singletons; the top ten hold roughly 3.3%. The sample in question was PBMCs from the stem cell graft donor, obtained from the stem cell graft. All receptors come from a human donor who donated a stem cell graft to a child with acute lymphoblastic leukemia.

This clonotype was seen a few times. This chain uses TRBV12-3 or TRBV12-4 with TRBJ2-3; the match to TRBD2 covers 11 bases. This CDR3 contains 17 residues. V lost 10 bases and J lost 0; bases outside the gene matches: 12. This CDR3 is CATREETSGSSTDTQYF. CDR3 DNA sequence: TGTGCCACCAGAGAGGAAACTAGCGGGAGTAGCACAGATACGCAGTATTTT.

This clonotype was seen more than once but under ten times. The J gene is TRBJ2-7, the V gene TRBV12-3 or TRBV12-4; TRBD2 matches at 9 bases. V dropped 5 bases and J dropped 4; count of bases not matched to a gene: 6. This CDR3 is 14 amino acids long. DNA of the CDR3: TGTGCCAGCAGTGGTACTAGCGGGTGGTACGAGCAGTACTTC. It translates to CASSGTSGWYEQYF.

The rearrangement links TRBV20-1 to TRBJ2-7; possibly TRBD2 for D (6 bases). The CDR3 spans 16 residues. V lost 4 bases and J 3 bases, leaving 22 bases between the germline ends. Germline V CDR1 and CDR2: DFQATT, SNEGSKA (reference sequence). The CDR3 DNA follows: TGCAGTGCTATCCGACTTGGCAGGCTGGACTACTACGAGCAGTACTTC. Protein: CSAIRLGRLDYYEQYF.

This clonotype occurred a few times. This chain joins TRBV12-3 or TRBV12-4 and TRBJ2-1, with 9 bases matching TRBD1. After removal of 7 bases from V and 8 bases from J, the junction contained 9 bases not matched to a gene. The CDR3 contains 14 residues. Written as DNA, the CDR3 is TGTGCCAGCACCCTAGGGACAGGGAACGATGAGCAGTTCTTC. This translates into CASTLGTGNDEQFF.

The V call is TRBV7-6, the J call TRBJ1-1; 9 bases align to TRBD1. Trimming cost V 5 bases and J 9 bases; bases outside gene matches: 10. The germline CDR1 and CDR2 sequences are SGHVS and FNYEAQ. The CDR3 is 14 residues long. The CDR3 region has the DNA TGTGCCAGCAGCCCAACGGGACAGGGCCCCCAAGCTTTCTTT. This sequence encodes CASSPTGQGPQAFF.

This chain uses TRBV7-9 with TRBJ1-2, with a tentative D call TRBD1 (6 bases). CDR3 size: 13 residues. Germline loops: CDR1 SEHNR, CDR2 FQNEAQ (reference sequence). The chain's CDR3 is CAAGGLTNYGYTF. The CDR3 DNA reads TGTGCTGCCGGGGGCCTTACTAACTATGGCTACACCTTC.

This clonotype was found a few times. The V call is TRBV18, the J call TRBJ1-5; 9 bases line up with TRBD1. The CDR3 extends over 13 amino acids. The trim removed 6 bases at V and 5 bases at J, leaving 2 bases unmatched. CDR1 KGHSH and CDR2 LQKENI come from the germline V gene. CDR3 DNA: TGTGCCAGCTCCGGACAGGGGCATCAGCCCCAGCATTTT. Amino acids: CASSGQGHQPQHF.

This clonotype was seen a handful of times. The chain recombines TRBV27 with TRBJ1-1; the D is unclear. The length of the CDR3 is 16 residues. V gave up 0 bases and J gave up 10 bases, with 21 bases separating them. Germline CDR1 MNHEY, CDR2 SMNVEV (reference sequence). CDR3 DNA: TGTGCCAGCAGTTTATCGGTCCCCCGGTCCTTCAGTGGAGCTTTCTTT. Translation gives CASSLSVPRSFSGAFF.

This clonotype was detected many times. The rearrangement links TRBV4-1 to TRBJ1-1; 9 nucleotides agree with TRBD1. There are 16 residues in the CDR3. From germline, CDR1 is MGHRA and CDR2 YSYEKL. V lost 4 bases and J lost 3; bases outside the gene matches: 9. The CDR3 sequence: CASSRTADRGYTEAFF. CDR3 DNA sequence: TGCGCCAGCAGCCGGACTGCAGACAGGGGGTACACTGAAGCTTTCTTT.

This clonotype was recorded at least ten times. This CDR3 reads CASSLQSSSNQPQHF. The CDR3 DNA reads TGTGCCAGCAGTTTACAGAGCAGCAGCAATCAGCCCCAGCATTTT. The chain combines TRBV12-3 or TRBV12-4 with TRBJ1-5; no clear D. With 2 bases removed from V and 1 base from J, the gap between germline ends came to 9 bases. The CDR3 totals 15 residues.

This chain joins TRBV29-1 and TRBJ2-1; TRBD2 aligns across 16 bases. CDR1 and CDR2 from the germline V gene are SQVTM and ANQGSEA. CDR3 length: 15 amino acids. V was pared by 7 bases and J by 8 bases, with 8 bases of the junction left unmatched. In DNA form, the CDR3 reads TGCAGCGCTACCGGGACTAGCGGGAGGGCCGATGAGCAGTTCTTC. This gives the protein CSATGTSGRADEQFF.

This chain joins TRBV7-9 and TRBJ2-1; the D is unclear. CDR1 SEHNR and CDR2 FQNEAQ come from the germline V gene (reference sequence). V was clipped by 5 bases and J by 7 bases, with 12 bases between them. This CDR3 is built from 13 residues. DNA for the CDR3: TGTGCCAGCAGCCGCCCGGAACCGAATGAGCAGTTCTTC. This translates into CASSRPEPNEQFF.

This clonotype was picked up a small number of times. This chain connects TRBV29-1 to TRBJ2-3, with 11 nucleotides matching TRBD2. CDR1 and CDR2 (germline): SQVTM, ANQGSEA. The ends lost 8 bases at V and 4 bases at J; junction bases unmatched: 5. The CDR3 contains 13 residues. DNA for the CDR3: TGCAGCAGCCGGGGACTAGCGGCAGATACGCAGTATTTT. Translating it yields CSSRGLAADTQYF.

This clonotype was counted many times. The genes are TRBV5-1 and TRBJ2-1; 10 bases map to TRBD2. The CDR3 runs to 14 residues. V lost 1 base to trimming and J lost 6 bases; unmatched junction nucleotides: 1. Per the germline V gene, CDR1 is SGHRS and CDR2 is YFSETQ. The CDR3 DNA reads as TGCGCCAGCAGCTTGAGCGGGAGGGTCAATGAGCAGTTCTTC. Its protein product is CASSLSGRVNEQFF.

This clonotype was seen more than once but under ten times. This chain uses TRBV29-1 with TRBJ2-2, with D possibly TRBD1 on 5 matching bases. The germline gives CDR1 SQVTM, CDR2 ANQGSEA. Trimming pared 4 bases from V and 4 bases from J, leaving 7 bases between. The CDR3 totals 12 residues. The CDR3 loop is CSVVRATGELFF. In nucleotides, the CDR3 is TGCAGCGTTGTCAGGGCCACCGGGGAGCTGTTTTTT.

The chain recombines TRBV9 with TRBJ2-1; D not resolved. The V end lost 3 bases, the J end lost 2 bases, and 9 bases lay between the germline ends. The CDR3 contains 14 residues. Germline V CDR1 and CDR2: SGDLS, YYNGEE. The CDR3, as DNA: TGTGCCAGCAGCGGCAGAATAACCTACAATGAGCAGTTCTTC. This gives the protein CASSGRITYNEQFF.

This clonotype was counted only a few times. This CDR3 is CASSYRVWQGPIYYEQYF. As DNA, the CDR3 is TGTGCCAGCAGTTACAGGGTTTGGCAGGGCCCAATATACTACGAGCAGTACTTC. The V call is TRBV6-5, the J call TRBJ2-7; perhaps TRBD1 as D (5 bases). Germline CDR1 MNHEY, CDR2 SVGAGI. V gave up 2 bases and J gave up 3 bases, with 23 bases separating them. CDR3 length equals 18 residues.

This chain joins TRBV5-5 and TRBJ2-2; no reliable D call. CDR3 length equals 17 residues. Germline CDR1 is SGHKS and CDR2 is YYEKEE (reference sequence). The germline V and J ends were trimmed by 2 bases and 4 bases, with 18 bases remaining between them. Here the CDR3 DNA reads TGTGCCAGCAGCTTTTTTACCCTTACGGCCACCACCGGGGAGCTGTTTTTT. This gives the protein CASSFFTLTATTGELFF.

The chain employs TRBV5-1 and TRBJ2-1; 10 nucleotides line up with TRBD2. Germline V gene lookup returns CDR1 SGHRS and CDR2 YFSETQ. V was clipped by 5 bases and J by 3 bases; unmatched bases: 5. CDR3 length: 15 amino acids. CDR3 sequence reads: CASRPLAGVYNEQFF. CDR3 bases: TGCGCCAGCAGACCGCTAGCGGGAGTCTACAATGAGCAGTTCTTC. Variable domain in full (rest from reference TRBV5-1 and TRBJ2-1): KAGVTQTPRYLIKTRGQQVTLSCSPISGHRSVSWYQQTPGQGLQFLFEYFSETQRNKGNFPGRFSGRQFSNSRSEMNVSTLELGDSALYLCASRPLAGVYNEQFFGPGTRLTVL.

The rearrangement uses TRBV5-1 and TRBJ2-5; 8 bases are a match to TRBD2. Trimming at V came to 0 bases and at J to 0 bases, leaving 10 bases not matched to a gene. Per the germline V gene, CDR1 is SGHRS and CDR2 is YFSETQ. The CDR3 is 18 amino acids. The CDR3 is CASSLGTWLAGHQETQYF. CDR3 in DNA: TGCGCCAGCAGCTTGGGTACTTGGCTAGCGGGCCACCAAGAGACCCAGTACTTC.

This clonotype has at least ten counts. The chain carries TRBV5-1 and TRBJ2-1; 8 bases are a match to TRBD2. Germline loops: CDR1 SGHRS, CDR2 YFSETQ. J gave up 0 bases and V 0 bases, and 5 bases lay outside the gene matches. The CDR3 length is 17 residues. DNA of the CDR3: TGCGCCAGCAGCTTGGGGGCGGGAGGTCGCTCCTACAATGAGCAGTTCTTC. Translating gives CASSLGAGGRSYNEQFF. The complete variable domain, with remaining parts taken from reference TRBV5-1 and TRBJ2-1, reads KAGVTQTPRYLIKTRGQQVTLSCSPISGHRSVSWYQQTPGQGLQFLFEYFSETQRNKGNFPGRFSGRQFSNSRSEMNVSTLELGDSALYLCASSLGAGGRSYNEQFFGPGTRLTVL.

The genes are TRBV27 and TRBJ1-1, with TRBD1 matching over 8 bases. The CDR3 spans 14 residues. V dropped 6 bases and J dropped 1; count of bases not matched to a gene: 4. Germline V gene sequence: CDR1 MNHEY, CDR2 SMNVEV (reference sequence). CDR3 bases: TGTGCCAGCAGGTCCGGGACAGGGAACACTGAAGCTTTCTTT. It specifies CASRSGTGNTEAFF.

The chain is built from TRBV6-1 and TRBJ1-2; D remains unclear. Trimming took off 3 bases at V and 2 bases at J, with 10 bases between the two ends. The CDR3 is 14 residues long. Germline values: CDR1 MNHNS, CDR2 SASEGT. CDR3 region: CASSDGPRNYGYTF. For the CDR3, the DNA is TGTGCCAGCAGTGACGGACCTCGCAACTATGGCTACACCTTC.